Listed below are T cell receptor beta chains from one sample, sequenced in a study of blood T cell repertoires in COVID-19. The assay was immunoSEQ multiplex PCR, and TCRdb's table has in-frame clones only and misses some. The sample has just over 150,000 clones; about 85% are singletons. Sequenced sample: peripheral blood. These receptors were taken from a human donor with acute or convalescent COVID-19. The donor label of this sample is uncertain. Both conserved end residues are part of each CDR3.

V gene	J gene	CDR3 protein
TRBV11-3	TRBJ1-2	CASRAGQGRSGYTF
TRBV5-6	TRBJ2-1	CASSLGLATYNEQFF
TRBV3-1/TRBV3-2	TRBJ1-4	CASSQGRVVGKLFF
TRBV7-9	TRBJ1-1	CASSFDSPFMNTEAFF
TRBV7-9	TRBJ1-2	CASSTSGSTGASNYGYTF
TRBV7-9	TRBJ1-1	CASSLGIGTGKGTEAFF
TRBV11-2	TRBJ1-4	CASSLAGGLGTNEKLFF
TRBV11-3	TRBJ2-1	CASGSGGGPYNEQFF
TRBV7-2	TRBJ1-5	CASSSTINSNQPQHF
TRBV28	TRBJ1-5	CASSSTGLGNQPQHF
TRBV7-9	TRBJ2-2	CASSFYRGRHTGELFF
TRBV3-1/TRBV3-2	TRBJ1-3	CASSQPNTRLSGNTIYF
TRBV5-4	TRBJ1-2	CASSLNRGQGYTF
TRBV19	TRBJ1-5	CASSPGTLWGNQPQHF
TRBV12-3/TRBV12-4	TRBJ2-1	CASTKGYNEQFF
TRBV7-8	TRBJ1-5	CASSTGTGDQPQHF
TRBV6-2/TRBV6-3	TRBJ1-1	CASSSAGQGRTEAFF
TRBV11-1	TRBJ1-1	CASSSGQGRGNTEAFF
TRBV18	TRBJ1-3	CASSPTTGKGLGNTIYF
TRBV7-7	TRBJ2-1	CASSLVKQGASEQFF
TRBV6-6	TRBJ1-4	CATQVGATSWVEKLFF
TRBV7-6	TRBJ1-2	CASSPLDEGARGGYTF
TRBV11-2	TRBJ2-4	CASSLQRGGTSYF
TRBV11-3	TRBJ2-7	CASSLSTGSSYEQYF
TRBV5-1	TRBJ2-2	CASSFLGGSTNTGELFF
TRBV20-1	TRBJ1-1	CSADSNTEAFF
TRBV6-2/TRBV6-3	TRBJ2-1	CASSYSGIANNEQFF
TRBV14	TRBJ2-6	CASSHSSGALWANVLTF
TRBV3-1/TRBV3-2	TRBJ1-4	CASGPRQGNEKLFF
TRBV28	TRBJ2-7	CASSVAGTGHKSEQYF
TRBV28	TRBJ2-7	CASSQDRYEQYF
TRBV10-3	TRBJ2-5	CATTRLAGEETQYF
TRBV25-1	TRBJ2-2	CASSEYSKTGELFF
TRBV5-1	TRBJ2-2	CASSLGPDSTGELFF
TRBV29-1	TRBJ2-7	CSVAGLYEQYF
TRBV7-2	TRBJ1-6	CASSLAYGTGNSPLHF
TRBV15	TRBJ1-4	CATSREPAGGHEKLFF
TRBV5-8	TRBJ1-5	CASNLAEYSNQPQHF
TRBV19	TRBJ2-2	CASSPGARPGELFF
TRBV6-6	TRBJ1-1	CASSYSSMNTEAFF
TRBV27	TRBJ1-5	CASSLMGAGQPQHF
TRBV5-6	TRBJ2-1	CASSFRDRYGNEQFF
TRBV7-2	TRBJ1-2	CASSFLGTGGSGYTF
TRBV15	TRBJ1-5	CATRVGDRVGQPQHF
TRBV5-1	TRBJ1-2	CASSLAGNYGYTF
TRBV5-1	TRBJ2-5	CASSLGSQGPETQYF
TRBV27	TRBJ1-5	CASSLNRQQPQHF
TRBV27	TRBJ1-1	CASSLFRENTEAFF
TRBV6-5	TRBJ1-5	CASNHRGENQPQHF
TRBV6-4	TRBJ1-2	CASSRDRGSDGYTF
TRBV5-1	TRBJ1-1	CASSRDGQNTEAFF
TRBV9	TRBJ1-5	CASSAQDSNQPQHF
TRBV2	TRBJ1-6	CASSERDRVFSPLHF
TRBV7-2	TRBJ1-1	CASSFSGAEAFF